Below are 13 T cell receptor beta chains sequenced from a single sample in a study of blood T cell repertoires in COVID-19. TCRdb's copy holds only in-frame clones and misses some; the assay was immunoSEQ multiplex PCR. The sample shows a few hundred thousand clones, roughly nine tenths of them seen only once. Material: peripheral blood. These TCRs come from a woman between 40 and 55 years old who had recovered from COVID-19.

V and J are TRBV7-9 and TRBJ2-3; D remains ambiguous. The CDR3 loop spans 11 amino acids. The V end was cut by 10 bases, the J end by 7 bases, with 12 bases between. Germline assignment: CDR1 SEHNR and CDR2 FQNEAQ (reference sequence). The CDR3: CATAPLNTQYF. CDR3 in DNA: TGTGCCACCGCCCCCCTAAATACGCAGTATTTT.

The gene calls are TRBV19 and TRBJ1-2; D may be TRBD1 (6 bases). Trimming pared 5 bases from V and 8 bases from J, leaving 12 bases between. CDR3 length equals 12 residues. Germline V gene sequence: CDR1 LNHDA, CDR2 SQIVND (reference sequence). In DNA form, the CDR3 reads TGTGCCAGTAGTCCGAACAGGGCGGGCTACACCTTC. It encodes CASSPNRAGYTF.

The table lists this clone with a count of one. The CDR3 reads CASGQGALRYMNTEAFF. The CDR3 DNA follows: TGTGCTAGTGGTCAGGGGGCACTCCGCTACATGAACACTGAAGCTTTCTTT. The chain has TRBV12-5 and TRBJ1-1; TRBD1 aligns across 8 bases. J gave up 0 bases and V 5 bases, and 11 bases lay outside the gene matches. Germline V CDR1 and CDR2: LGHNT, FRNRAP. This CDR3 has 17 amino acids.

The chain combines TRBV19 with TRBJ1-2, with TRBD1 as a possible D gene (5 bases). V lost 7 bases and J lost 4, with 19 bases in between. Germline V gene lookup returns CDR1 LNHDA and CDR2 SQIVND (reference sequence). This CDR3 spans 15 amino acids. The CDR3 DNA reads TGTGCCAGTACCAACCAAGGGGAACCCAGCTATGGCTACACCTTC. As protein: CASTNQGEPSYGYTF. Complete variable domain (other parts from reference TRBV19 and TRBJ1-2): DGGITQSPKYLFRKEGQNVTLSCEQNLNHDAMYWYRQDPGQGLRLIYYSQIVNDFQKGDIAEGYSVSREKKESFPLTVTSAQKNPTAFYLCASTNQGEPSYGYTFGSGTRLTVV.

The chain uses TRBV14 and TRBJ1-2; D possibly corresponds to TRBD1 (6 bases). Germline V gene lookup returns CDR1 SGHDN and CDR2 FVKESK. With 2 bases removed from V and 8 bases from J, the gap between germline ends came to 18 bases. CDR3 length: 15 residues. CDR3 nucleotides: TGTGCCAGCAGCCAACCCTCGGGGGGGGCGAGCGGCTACACCTTC. It translates to CASSQPSGGASGYTF. The full variable domain, its missing parts supplied by reference TRBV14 and TRBJ1-2, is EAGVTQFPSHSVIEKGQTVTLRCDPISGHDNLYWYRRVMGKEIKFLLHFVKESKQDESGMPNNRFLAERTGGTYSTLKVQPAELEDSGVYFCASSQPSGGASGYTFGSGTRLTVV.

The rearrangement links TRBV6-5 to TRBJ2-7; 7 nucleotides agree with TRBD1. Germline V gives CDR1 MNHEY, CDR2 SVGAGI. The CDR3 loop spans 14 amino acids. Losses at the gene ends were 4 bases for V and 0 bases for J; bases not matched to a gene: 3. The CDR3 DNA is TGTGCCAGCAGTTCCGGGACAGCCTCCTACGAGCAGTACTTC. It specifies CASSSGTASYEQYF.

The CDR3 region has the DNA TGTGCCAGCAGCTTAAGGGGCAGCGCAAACACCATATATTTT. It specifies CASSLRGSANTIYF. The chain recombines TRBV11-2 with TRBJ1-3, with D perhaps matching TRBD1 (5 bases). The CDR3 runs 14 residues. Germline values: CDR1 SGHAT, CDR2 FQNNGV. Trimming pared 2 bases from V and 6 bases from J, leaving 11 bases between.

The DNA for the CDR3 is TGCAGCGGACTATATACAGGGTCCACTGAAGCTTTCTTT. The encoded protein is CSGLYTGSTEAFF. The V and J genes are TRBV29-1 and TRBJ1-1; TRBD1 might be the D (6 bases). CDR1 is SQVTM and CDR2 is ANQGSEA in the germline V gene. The CDR3 runs to 13 residues. Trimming took 7 bases from V and 4 from J, leaving 16 bases between them.

The rearrangement links TRBV28 to TRBJ1-2, with 9 bases lining up with TRBD1. Germline values: CDR1 MDHEN, CDR2 SYDVKM. Trimming took 4 bases from V and 4 from J; bases not matched to a gene: 10. CDR3 length equals 16 residues. The DNA for the CDR3 is TGTGCCAGCAGTTCCCAAAACAGGGGGCGAGGCTATGGCTACACCTTC. Amino acids: CASSSQNRGRGYGYTF.

The rearrangement links TRBV27 to TRBJ2-1, with TRBD2 matching 11 bases. The V and J ends lost 5 bases and 0 bases, in that order; junction bases with no gene match: 6. The germline V gene has CDR1 MNHEY and CDR2 SMNVEV (reference sequence). The CDR3 is made up of 17 amino acids. CDR3 loop: CASSKGTSGSSYNEQFF. In nucleotides, the CDR3 is TGTGCCAGCAGTAAAGGGACTAGCGGAAGCTCCTACAATGAGCAGTTCTTC.

The table lists this clone with a count of one. The chain carries TRBV15 and TRBJ2-3; 9 bases align to TRBD1. This CDR3 contains 16 residues. Germline V gives CDR1 LNHNV, CDR2 YYDKDF (reference sequence). The J segment lost 3 bases and the V segment lost 3 bases, leaving 7 bases of the junction unmatched. The CDR3 here is CATSRGQGIDTDTQYF. CDR3 nucleotide sequence: TGTGCCACCAGCAGGGGACAGGGTATCGATACAGATACGCAGTATTTT.

This sequence joins TRBV19 and TRBJ1-2; 8 nucleotides align to TRBD1. Per the germline V gene, CDR1 is LNHDA and CDR2 is SQIVND (reference sequence). After removal of 6 bases from V and 0 bases from J, the junction contained 15 bases not matched to a gene. The CDR3 consists of 18 residues. CDR3 sequence: CASRRLGSGGRSNYGYTF. DNA of the CDR3: TGTGCCAGTAGACGTCTGGGGTCAGGGGGCAGGTCTAACTATGGCTACACCTTC.

This rearrangement joins TRBV7-2 to TRBJ2-3; 12 positions agree with TRBD2. The V and J ends lost 3 bases and 1 base, in that order; junction bases with no gene match: 5. CDR1 and CDR2 from the germline V gene are SGHTA and FQGNSA. This CDR3 comprises 17 residues. CDR3 in DNA: TGTGCCAGCAGCTTGACTAGCGGGAGTTTCGGCACAGATACGCAGTATTTT. It codes for CASSLTSGSFGTDTQYF.